The T cell receptor (beta chain) described here comes from a study of blood T cell repertoires in COVID-19. Study background: Italy, Spain and the United States were the sources of the convalescent and acute COVID-19 samples. In each case, the material was cDNA or gDNA derived from T cells, B-cell-depleted T cells, or PBMCs.

Per the study methods: Amplification with reference gene primers provided the estimates of nucleated cell counts. Measured with immunoSEQ multiplex PCR; TCRdb has only the in-frame clones, and not every one. For V, J and clone size, that table is used; D and trimming come from the DNA. The sample yields roughly 260,000 clones, 70% to 90% seen once. This CDR3 spans 15 amino acids. Trimming at V came to 6 bases and at J to 4 bases, leaving 11 bases not matched to a gene. Germline loops: CDR1 SQVTM, CDR2 ANQGSEA. Input material: peripheral blood. The chain couples TRBV29-1 to TRBJ1-2, with 10 bases matching TRBD1. The sequence came from a middle-aged woman with acute or convalescent COVID-19. The CDR3 sequence is CSVPVGQGISYGYTF. CDR3 bases: TGCAGCGTGCCTGTGGGACAGGGGATTTCCTATGGCTACACCTTC.